Following are 4 T cell receptor beta chains from one sample sequenced in a study of blood T cell repertoires in COVID-19 (dated by TCRdb to 2020 to 2022). Libraries were prepared through the immunoSEQ multiplex PCR assay. TCRdb took this table from immuneACCESS and kept in-frame rearrangements with V and J called. Such tables lack part of the clones; where checked against another copy, unresolved V genes explain under half of the gap, and the rest is unexplained. Across this sample there are under 250,000 clones, with about 83% seen only once. The top ten clones comprise approximately 6% of the sample. The sample comprised peripheral blood. The source of these receptors is a woman older than 75 with COVID-19, enrolled during active disease.

The V and J genes are TRBV11-2 and TRBJ1-6, with D maybe TRBD1 (5 bases). The CDR3 is made up of 13 amino acids. V lost 1 base and J lost 8, with 6 bases in between. The germline gives CDR1 SGHAT, CDR2 FQNNGV. CDR3 sequence (DNA): TGTGCCAGCAGCTTAGGGGGGGATTCACCCCTCCACTTT. The encoded protein is CASSLGGDSPLHF. Variable domain in full (rest from reference TRBV11-2 and TRBJ1-6): EAGVAQSPRYKIIEKRQSVAFWCNPISGHATLYWYQQILGQGPKLLIQFQNNGVVDDSQLPKDRFSAERLKGVDSTLKIQPAKLEDSAVYLCASSLGGDSPLHFGNGTRLTVT.

This chain connects TRBV7-2 to TRBJ2-1; a weak D match, TRBD2 (6 bases). CDR1 is SGHTA and CDR2 is FQGNSA in the germline V gene. CDR3 length equals 14 residues. V was pared by 4 bases and J by 4 bases, with 11 bases between. The chain's CDR3 is CASSSGLIYNEQFF. CDR3 DNA: TGTGCCAGCAGCTCCGGACTAATATACAATGAGCAGTTCTTC.

This clone has only one observation. The V call is TRBV9, the J call TRBJ2-7; D perhaps matches TRBD1 (6 bases). CDR1 and CDR2 (germline): SGDLS, YYNGEE. The germline V and J ends were trimmed by 4 bases and 7 bases, with 18 bases remaining between them. The CDR3 extends over 14 amino acids. The CDR3, as DNA: TGTGCCAGCAGCCCTAATGTGGGGGCTGGGGAGCAGTACTTC. Encoded protein: CASSPNVGAGEQYF.

As to this clone: The junction does not match germline at one end; this may be a read error. The chain employs TRBV15 and TRBJ2-2, with 10 nucleotides matching TRBD2. Germline CDR1 LNHNV, CDR2 YYDKDF (reference sequence). This CDR3 region has 16 residues. CDR3 protein: CTTSRSGGAATGELFF. As DNA, the CDR3 is TGTACCACCAGCAGGAGCGGGGGGGCCGCCACCGGGGAGCTGTTTTTT. The variable domain in full, completed from reference TRBV15 and TRBJ2-2, reads DAMVIQNPRYQVTQFGKPVTLSCSQTLNHNVMYWYQQKSSQAPKLLFHYYDKDFNNEADTPDNFQSRRPNTSFCFLDIRSPGLGDTAMYLCTTSRSGGAATGELFFGEGSRLTVL.